This T cell receptor (beta chain) was profiled in a study of blood T cell repertoires in COVID-19. Study-level background: The study drew acute and convalescent COVID-19 samples from the United States, Italy and Spain. PBMCs, B-cell-depleted T cells, or T cells were the source of the cDNA or gDNA that made up the material.

CDR3 length equals 14 residues. V shed 2 bases and J shed 4 bases, with 12 bases lying between them. Germline CDR1 is KGHSH and CDR2 is LQKENI. Original processing methods: Reference gene primers were amplified, and this amplification served to estimate nucleated cell counts. Method: immunoSEQ multiplex PCR; TCRdb's copy keeps in-frame clones and lacks some. For V, J and clone size, that table is used; D and trimming come from the DNA. The sample records fewer than 180,000 clones, 87% being singletons. The sequenced sample was peripheral blood. This sequence was found in a woman in her sixties with active or convalescent COVID-19. V and J are TRBV18 and TRBJ2-7; maybe TRBD2 (6 bases). The CDR3 protein is CASSPAASGYEQYF. CDR3 in DNA: TGTGCCAGCTCACCAGCGGCCAGCGGGTACGAGCAGTACTTC.